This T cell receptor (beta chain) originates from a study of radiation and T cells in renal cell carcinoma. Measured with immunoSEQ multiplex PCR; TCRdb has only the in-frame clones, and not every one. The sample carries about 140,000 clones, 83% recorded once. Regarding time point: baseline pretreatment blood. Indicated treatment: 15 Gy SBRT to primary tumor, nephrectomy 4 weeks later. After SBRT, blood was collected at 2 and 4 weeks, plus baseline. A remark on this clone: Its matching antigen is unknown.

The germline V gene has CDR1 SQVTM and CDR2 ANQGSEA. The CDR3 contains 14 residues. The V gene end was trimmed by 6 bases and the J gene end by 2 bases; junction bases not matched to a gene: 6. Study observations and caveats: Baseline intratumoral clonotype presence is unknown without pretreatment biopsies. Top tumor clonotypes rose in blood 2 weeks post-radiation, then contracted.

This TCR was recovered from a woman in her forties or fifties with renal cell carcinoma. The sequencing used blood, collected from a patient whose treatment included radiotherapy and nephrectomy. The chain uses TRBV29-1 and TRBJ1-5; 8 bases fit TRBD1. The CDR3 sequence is CSVGQGKGNQPQHF. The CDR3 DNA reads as TGCAGCGTCGGACAGGGTAAAGGCAATCAGCCCCAGCATTTT.